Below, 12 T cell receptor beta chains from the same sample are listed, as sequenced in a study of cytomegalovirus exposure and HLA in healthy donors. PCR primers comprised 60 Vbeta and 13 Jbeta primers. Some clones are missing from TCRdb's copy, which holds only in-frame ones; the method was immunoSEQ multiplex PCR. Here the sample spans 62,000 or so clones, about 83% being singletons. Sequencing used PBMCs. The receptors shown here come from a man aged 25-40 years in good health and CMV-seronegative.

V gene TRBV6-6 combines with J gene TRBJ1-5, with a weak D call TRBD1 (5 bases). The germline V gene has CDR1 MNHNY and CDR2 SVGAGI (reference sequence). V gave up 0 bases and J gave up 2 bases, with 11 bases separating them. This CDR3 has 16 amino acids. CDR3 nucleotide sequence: TGTGCCAGCAGTTACTCCCAGGGTTCGGGCAATCAGCCCCAGCATTTT. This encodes CASSYSQGSGNQPQHF.

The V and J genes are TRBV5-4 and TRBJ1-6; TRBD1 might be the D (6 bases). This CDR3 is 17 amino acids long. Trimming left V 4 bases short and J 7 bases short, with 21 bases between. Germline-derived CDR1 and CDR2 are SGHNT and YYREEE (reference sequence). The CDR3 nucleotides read TGTGCCAGCAGCGCTTCCATTGGGCTGAGGGGGAATTCACCCCTCCACTTT. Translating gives CASSASIGLRGNSPLHF.

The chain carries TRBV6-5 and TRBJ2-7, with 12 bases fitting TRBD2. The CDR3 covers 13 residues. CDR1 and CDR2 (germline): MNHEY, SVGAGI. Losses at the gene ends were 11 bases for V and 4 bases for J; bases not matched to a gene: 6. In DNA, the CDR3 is TGTGCCTGCGGACTAGCGGGATCGTACGAGCAGTACTTC. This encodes CACGLAGSYEQYF.

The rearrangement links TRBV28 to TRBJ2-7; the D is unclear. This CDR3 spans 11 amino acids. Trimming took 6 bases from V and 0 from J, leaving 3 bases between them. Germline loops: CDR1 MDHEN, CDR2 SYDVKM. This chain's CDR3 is CASRYSYEQYF. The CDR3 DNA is TGTGCCAGCAGGTACTCCTACGAGCAGTACTTC.

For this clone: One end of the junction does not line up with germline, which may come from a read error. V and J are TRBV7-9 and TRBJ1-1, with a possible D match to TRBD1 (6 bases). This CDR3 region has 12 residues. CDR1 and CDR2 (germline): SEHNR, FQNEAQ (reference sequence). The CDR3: CSSSLDDREAFF. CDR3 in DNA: TGTTCCAGCAGCTTAGATGACAGGGAAGCTTTCTTT.

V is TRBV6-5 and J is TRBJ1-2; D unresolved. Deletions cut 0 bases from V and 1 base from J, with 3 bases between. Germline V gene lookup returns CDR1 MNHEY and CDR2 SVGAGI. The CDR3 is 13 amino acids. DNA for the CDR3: TGTGCCAGCAGTTACTCTCGTAACTATGGCTACACCTTC. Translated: CASSYSRNYGYTF.

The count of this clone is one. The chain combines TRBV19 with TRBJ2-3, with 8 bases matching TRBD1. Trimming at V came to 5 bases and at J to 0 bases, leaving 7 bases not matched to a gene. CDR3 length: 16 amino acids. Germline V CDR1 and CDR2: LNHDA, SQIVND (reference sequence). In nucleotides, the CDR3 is TGTGCCAGTAGTCTATCGGACAGGGCAAGCACAGATACGCAGTATTTT. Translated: CASSLSDRASTDTQYF.

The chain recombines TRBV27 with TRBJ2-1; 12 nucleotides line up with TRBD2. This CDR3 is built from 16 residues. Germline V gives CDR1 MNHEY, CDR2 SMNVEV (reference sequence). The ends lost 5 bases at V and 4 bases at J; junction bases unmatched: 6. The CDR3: CASSPLTSGGYNEQFF. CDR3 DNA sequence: TGTGCCAGCAGTCCACTGACTAGCGGGGGTTACAATGAGCAGTTCTTC.

Here the CDR3 reads CAGRLAGTDTQYF. The CDR3 DNA sequence: TGTGCCGGACGACTAGCGGGGACAGATACGCAGTATTTT. The chain employs TRBV6-1 and TRBJ2-3, with 11 bases identical to TRBD2. Germline V gives CDR1 MNHNS, CDR2 SASEGT. The CDR3 extends over 13 amino acids. V trimming: 11 bases; J trimming: 3 bases; junction bases outside the gene matches: 4.

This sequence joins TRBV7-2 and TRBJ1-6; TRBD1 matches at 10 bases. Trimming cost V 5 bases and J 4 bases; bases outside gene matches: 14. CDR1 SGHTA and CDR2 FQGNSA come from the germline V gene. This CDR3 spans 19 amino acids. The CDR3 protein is CASSLRQGAVPPYNSPLHF. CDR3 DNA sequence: TGTGCCAGCAGCCTAAGACAGGGGGCTGTTCCTCCGTATAATTCACCCCTCCACTTT.

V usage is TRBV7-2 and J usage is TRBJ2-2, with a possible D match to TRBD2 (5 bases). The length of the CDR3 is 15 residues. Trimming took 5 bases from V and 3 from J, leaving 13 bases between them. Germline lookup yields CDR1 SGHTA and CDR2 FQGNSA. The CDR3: CASSPSRSYTGELFF. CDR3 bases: TGTGCCAGCAGCCCTAGCCGCAGCTACACCGGGGAGCTGTTTTTT.

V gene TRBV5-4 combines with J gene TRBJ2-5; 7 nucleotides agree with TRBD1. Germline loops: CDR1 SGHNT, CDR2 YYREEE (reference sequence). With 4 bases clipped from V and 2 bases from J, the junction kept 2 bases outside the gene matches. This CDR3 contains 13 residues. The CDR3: CASSPTGQETQYF. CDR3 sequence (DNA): TGTGCCAGCAGCCCGACAGGGCAAGAGACCCAGTACTTC.